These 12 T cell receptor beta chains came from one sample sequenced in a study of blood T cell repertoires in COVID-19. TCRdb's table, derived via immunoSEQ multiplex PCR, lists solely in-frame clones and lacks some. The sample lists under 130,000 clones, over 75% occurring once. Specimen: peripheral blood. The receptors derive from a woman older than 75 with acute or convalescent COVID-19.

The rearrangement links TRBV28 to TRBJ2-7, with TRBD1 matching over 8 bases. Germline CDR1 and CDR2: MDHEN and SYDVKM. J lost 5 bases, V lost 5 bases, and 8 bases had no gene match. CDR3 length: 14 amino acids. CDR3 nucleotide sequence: TGTGCCAGCAGTCTTTATAGGACAGGGAACGAGCAGTACTTC. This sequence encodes CASSLYRTGNEQYF.

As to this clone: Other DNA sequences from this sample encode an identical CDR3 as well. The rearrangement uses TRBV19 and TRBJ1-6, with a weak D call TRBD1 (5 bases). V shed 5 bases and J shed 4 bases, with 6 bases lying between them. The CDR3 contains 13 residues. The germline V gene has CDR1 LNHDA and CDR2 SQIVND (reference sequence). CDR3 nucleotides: TGTGCCAGTAGTGACAGTTATAATTCACCCCTCCACTTT. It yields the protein CASSDSYNSPLHF.

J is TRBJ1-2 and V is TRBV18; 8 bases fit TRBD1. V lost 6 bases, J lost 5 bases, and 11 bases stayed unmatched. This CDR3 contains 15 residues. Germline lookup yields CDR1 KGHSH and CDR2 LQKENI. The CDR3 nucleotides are TGTGCCAGCTCGCAGCAGGACAGGGCAGGGTATGGCTACACCTTC. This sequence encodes CASSQQDRAGYGYTF. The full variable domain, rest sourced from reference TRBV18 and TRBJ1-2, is NAGVMQNPRHLVRRRGQEARLRCSPMKGHSHVYWYRQLPEEGLKFMVYLQKENIIDESGMPKERFSAEFPKEGPSILRIQQVVRGDSAAYFCASSQQDRAGYGYTFGSGTRLTVV.

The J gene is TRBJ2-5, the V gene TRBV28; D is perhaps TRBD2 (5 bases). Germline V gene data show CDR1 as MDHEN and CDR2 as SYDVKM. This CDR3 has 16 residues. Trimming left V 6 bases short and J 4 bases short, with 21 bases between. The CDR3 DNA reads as TGTGCCAGCAGCCCCCAAGCAGCGGCCATGAGAGAGACCCAGTACTTC. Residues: CASSPQAAAMRETQYF.

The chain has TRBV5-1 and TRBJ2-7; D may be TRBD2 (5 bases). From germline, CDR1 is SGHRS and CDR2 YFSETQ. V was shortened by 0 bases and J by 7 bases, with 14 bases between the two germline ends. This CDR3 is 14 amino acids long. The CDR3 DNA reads TGCGCCAGCAGCTTGGGAGGGAATCCCGCGGAGCAGTACTTC. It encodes CASSLGGNPAEQYF.

The CDR3 DNA sequence: TGTGCCAGCTCAGCAATACTAGCTCCGGCAGATACGCAGTATTTT. This translates into CASSAILAPADTQYF. V gene TRBV18 combines with J gene TRBJ2-3, with D perhaps TRBD2 (6 bases). V dropped 5 bases and J dropped 4 bases, with 16 bases sitting between them. The length of the CDR3 is 15 residues. CDR1 is KGHSH, CDR2 LQKENI, per germline.

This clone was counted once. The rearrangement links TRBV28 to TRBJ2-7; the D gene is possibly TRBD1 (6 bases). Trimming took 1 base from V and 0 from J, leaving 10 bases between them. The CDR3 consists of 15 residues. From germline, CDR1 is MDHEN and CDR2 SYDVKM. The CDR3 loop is CASSLYQGSSYEQYF. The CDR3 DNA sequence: TGTGCCAGCAGTTTATACCAGGGGAGCTCCTACGAGCAGTACTTC. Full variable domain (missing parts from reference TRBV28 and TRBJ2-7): DVKVTQSSRYLVKRTGEKVFLECVQDMDHENMFWYRQDPGLGLRLIYFSYDVKMKEKGDIPEGYSVSREKKERFSLILESASTNQTSMYLCASSLYQGSSYEQYFGPGTRLTVT.

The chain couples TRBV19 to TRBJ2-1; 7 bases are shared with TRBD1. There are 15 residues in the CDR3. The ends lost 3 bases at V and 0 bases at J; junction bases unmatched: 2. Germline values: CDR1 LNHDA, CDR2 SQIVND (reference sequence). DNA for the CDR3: TGTGCCAGTAGTATCGGGACAGTCTCCTACAATGAGCAGTTCTTC. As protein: CASSIGTVSYNEQFF.

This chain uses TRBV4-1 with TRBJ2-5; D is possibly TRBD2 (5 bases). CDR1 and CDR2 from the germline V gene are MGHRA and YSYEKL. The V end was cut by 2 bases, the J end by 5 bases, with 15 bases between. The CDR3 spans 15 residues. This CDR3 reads CASSQSGVRGETQYF. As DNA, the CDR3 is TGCGCCAGCAGCCAATCCGGGGTTCGAGGCGAGACCCAGTACTTC.

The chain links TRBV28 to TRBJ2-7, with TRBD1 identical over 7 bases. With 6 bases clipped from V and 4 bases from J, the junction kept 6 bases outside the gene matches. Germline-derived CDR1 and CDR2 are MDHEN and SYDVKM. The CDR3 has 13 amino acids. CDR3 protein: CASRPTGRYEQYF. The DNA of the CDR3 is TGTGCCAGCAGGCCGACAGGGCGGTACGAGCAGTACTTC.

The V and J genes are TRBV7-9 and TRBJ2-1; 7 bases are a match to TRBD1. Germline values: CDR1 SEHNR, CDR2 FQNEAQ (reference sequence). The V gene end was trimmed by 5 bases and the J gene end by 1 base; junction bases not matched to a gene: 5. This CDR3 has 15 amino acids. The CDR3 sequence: CASSQLDRSYNEQFF. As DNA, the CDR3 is TGTGCCAGCAGCCAATTGGACAGGTCCTACAATGAGCAGTTCTTC.

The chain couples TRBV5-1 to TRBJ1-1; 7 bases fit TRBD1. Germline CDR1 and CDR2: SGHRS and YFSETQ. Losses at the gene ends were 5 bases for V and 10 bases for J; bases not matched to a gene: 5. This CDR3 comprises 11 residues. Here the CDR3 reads CASREQGRAFF. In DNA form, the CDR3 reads TGCGCCAGCAGGGAACAGGGGCGAGCTTTCTTT.